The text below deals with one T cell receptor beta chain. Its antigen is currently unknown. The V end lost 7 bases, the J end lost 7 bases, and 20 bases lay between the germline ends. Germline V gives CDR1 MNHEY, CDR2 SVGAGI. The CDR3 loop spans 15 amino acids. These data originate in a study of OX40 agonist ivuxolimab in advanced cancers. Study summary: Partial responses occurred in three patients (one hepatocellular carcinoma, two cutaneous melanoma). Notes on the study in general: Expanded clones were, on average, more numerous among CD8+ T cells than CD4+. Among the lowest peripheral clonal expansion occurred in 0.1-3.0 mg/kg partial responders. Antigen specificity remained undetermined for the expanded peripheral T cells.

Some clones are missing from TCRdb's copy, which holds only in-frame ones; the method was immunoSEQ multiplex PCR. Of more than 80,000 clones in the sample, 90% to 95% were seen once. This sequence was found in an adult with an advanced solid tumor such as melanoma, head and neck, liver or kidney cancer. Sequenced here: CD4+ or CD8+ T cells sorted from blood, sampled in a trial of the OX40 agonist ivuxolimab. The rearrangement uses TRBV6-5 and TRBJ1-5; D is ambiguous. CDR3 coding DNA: TGTGCCAGCATAAGTAGTAGGAGGGCCAGACAGCCCCAGCATTTT. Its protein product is CASISSRRARQPQHF.